This T cell receptor beta chain was sequenced during a study of cytomegalovirus exposure and HLA in healthy donors. Broader study findings: TRBV6-2, TRBV6-3 and other indistinguishable V segments were excluded. It was confirmed in vitro that three of the CMV-associated chains were specific for CMV antigens. The study designated roughly 160 TCR beta chains cytomegalovirus-associated.

To note about this clone: As yet, its antigen is unknown.

It was with 60 Vbeta and 13 Jbeta primers that the PCR ran. Clones were read by immunoSEQ multiplex PCR, and TCRdb kept only the in-frame ones, dropping some. The data hold about 110,000 clones, with 60% to 85% observed a single time. The CDR3 runs 15 residues. Germline V gene data show CDR1 as MNHEY and CDR2 as SVGAGI. V lost 4 bases, J lost 8 bases, and 9 bases stayed unmatched. The chain is built from TRBV6-5 and TRBJ2-1; 9 bases are a match to TRBD1. Specimen: PBMCs. The clonotype was recovered from a male donor in good health and CMV-seropositive. The CDR3, as DNA: TGTGCCAGCAGTTTTACCGGGACAGGGAGACATGAGCAGTTCTTC. Its translation: CASSFTGTGRHEQFF.